A selection of T cell receptor beta chains follows, all from one sample in a study of vaccination and CD4 T cells after COVID-19. Their antigen targets remain unknown. One entry per CDR3 protein, called by TCRdb with MiXCR from the PCR reads. The repertoire includes approximately 20,000 distinct CDR3 sequences, around 70% of them detected once, and 8.5% to 10% sits in the top ten. Material: CD4+ T cells from blood, cultured in vitro. The receptors derive from a human donor who had recovered from COVID-19. CDR3s leave out the opening cysteine and the closing phenylalanine or tryptophan. A D gene is named only where the DNA matches it firmly.

J gene,V gene,D gene,CDR3 protein
TRBJ2-3,TRBV10-1,.,ATTFGGNDDAQY
TRBJ1-5,TRBV24-1,TRBD1,ATSDADGQGGSQPQH
TRBJ2-7,TRBV28,.,ASGPRDFNYEQY
TRBJ1-1,TRBV7-2,.,ASSLNTRMNTEAF
TRBJ1-2,TRBV7-3,.,ASSPGLEGGYT
TRBJ1-2,TRBV25-1,TRBD1,AINPLPTGGEVYGYT
TRBJ1-4,TRBV20-1,TRBD1,SAIKGQGIGEKLF
TRBJ1-5,TRBV6-1,.,ASSRAWDQPQH
TRBJ1-5,TRBV6-1,.,ASTYQYNQPQH
TRBJ1-2,TRBV7-9,.,ASSLDVSTNGYT
TRBJ2-7,TRBV7-9,.,ASSLGHSYEQY
TRBJ1-2,TRBV20-1,.,SARAGVLWGYT
TRBJ1-5,TRBV12-3/TRBV12-4,TRBD1,ASSPRGGRSNQPQH
TRBJ2-3,TRBV11-2,.,ASSLDQDWGSTDTQY
TRBJ2-2,TRBV6-5,.,ASSSTTGELF
TRBJ1-1,TRBV6-5,TRBD1,ASSWDRPNTEAF
TRBJ2-1,TRBV5-1,.,ASVGGGDEQF
TRBJ2-1,TRBV30,.,AWAGYNEQF
TRBJ2-7,TRBV7-2,.,ASSLTYEQY
TRBJ1-5,TRBV7-2,.,ASSLEVGPDSNQPQH
TRBJ1-6,TRBV28,.,ASSLQRTLH
TRBJ1-5,TRBV15,.,ATSGGSQPQH
TRBJ2-7,TRBV14,.,ASSQGKVPPYEQY
TRBJ1-1,TRBV5-1,.,ASSRKIGGEAF
TRBJ2-2,TRBV20-1,TRBD2,SARGLAESPANTGELF
TRBJ2-6,TRBV6-2/TRBV6-3,.,ASKHSGANVLT
TRBJ1-2,TRBV25-1,.,ASRGEVYGYT
TRBJ1-2,TRBV15,.,ATSRDFGSNGYT
TRBJ2-5,TRBV15,TRBD1,ATSGTGTGKGETQY
TRBJ2-5,TRBV10-3,.,AIRDPIGGGVTQY
TRBJ2-3,TRBV20-1,TRBD2,SARKLSGVYTDTQY
TRBJ2-3,TRBV19,TRBD2,ASSSAGGPSPDTQY
TRBJ1-4,TRBV15,.,ATSWGFRGESEKLF
TRBJ2-3,TRBV10-2,.,ASNSGITDTQY
TRBJ1-2,TRBV29-1,TRBD1,SVETGGNYGYT
TRBJ2-5,TRBV7-2,TRBD2,ASSLALAGGEETQY
TRBJ1-2,TRBV25-1,.,ASRRQDSSGYT
TRBJ1-2,TRBV6-4,TRBD1,ASRASPTGGGGYT
TRBJ2-7,TRBV15,TRBD1,ATSSQGQGSYEQY
TRBJ1-1,TRBV19,.,ASSRNRDTEAF
TRBJ2-1,TRBV12-3/TRBV12-4,TRBD1,ASSSGTGGIRITYNEQF
TRBJ1-1,TRBV7-6,.,ASSLSRSAEAF
TRBJ2-1,TRBV6-1,.,ASRLPRSSYNEQF
TRBJ1-2,TRBV20-1,.,SARAGTIYGYT
TRBJ2-7,TRBV19,TRBD1,ASSDTGTGFSYEQY
TRBJ1-6,TRBV29-1,TRBD1,SVGDSSYNSPLH